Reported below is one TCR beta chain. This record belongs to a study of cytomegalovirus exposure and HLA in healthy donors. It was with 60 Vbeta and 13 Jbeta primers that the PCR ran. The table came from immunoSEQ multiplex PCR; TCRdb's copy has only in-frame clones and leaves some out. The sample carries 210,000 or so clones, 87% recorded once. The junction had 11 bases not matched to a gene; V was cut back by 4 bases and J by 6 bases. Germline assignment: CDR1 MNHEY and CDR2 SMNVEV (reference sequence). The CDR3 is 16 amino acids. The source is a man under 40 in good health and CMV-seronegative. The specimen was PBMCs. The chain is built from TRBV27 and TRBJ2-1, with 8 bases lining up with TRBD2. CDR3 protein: CASSSTTSAPVNEQFF. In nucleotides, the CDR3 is TGTGCCAGCAGTTCTACGACTAGCGCACCGGTCAATGAGCAGTTCTTC.